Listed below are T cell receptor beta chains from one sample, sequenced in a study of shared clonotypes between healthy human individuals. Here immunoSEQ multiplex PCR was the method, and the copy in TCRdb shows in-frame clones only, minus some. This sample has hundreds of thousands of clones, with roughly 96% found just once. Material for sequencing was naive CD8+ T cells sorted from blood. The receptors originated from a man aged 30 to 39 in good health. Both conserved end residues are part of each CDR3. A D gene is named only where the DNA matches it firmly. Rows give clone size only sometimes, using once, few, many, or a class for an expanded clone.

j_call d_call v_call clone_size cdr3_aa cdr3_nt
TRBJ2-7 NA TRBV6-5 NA CASSSTGIVSSYEQYF TGTGCCAGCAGTTCCACAGGAATCGTGAGCTCCTACGAGCAGTACTTC
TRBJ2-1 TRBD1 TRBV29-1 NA CSVDRFDREYNEQFF TGCAGCGTTGATCGATTTGACAGGGAGTACAATGAGCAGTTCTTC
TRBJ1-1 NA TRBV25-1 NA CASSDSWGRPNTEAFF TGTGCCAGCAGTGATTCGTGGGGGCGACCGAACACTGAAGCTTTCTTT
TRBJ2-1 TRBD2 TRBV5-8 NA CASSLVASGFF TGTGCCAGCAGCTTAGTCGCTAGCGGGTTCTTC
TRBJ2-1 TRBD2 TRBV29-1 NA CSVVGLWVAGENEQFF TGCAGCGTTGTCGGTTTGTGGGTAGCGGGAGAAAATGAGCAGTTCTTC
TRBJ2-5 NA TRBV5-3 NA CARSLSRIETQYF TGTGCCAGAAGCTTGTCTAGGATAGAGACCCAGTACTTC
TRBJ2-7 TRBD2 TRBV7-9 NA CASSSPSGGGDYEQYF TGTGCCAGCAGCTCTCCTAGCGGGGGTGGGGACTACGAGCAGTACTTC
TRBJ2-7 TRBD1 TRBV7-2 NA CASSAAGQGGYEQYF TGTGCCAGCAGCGCAGCGGGACAGGGTGGTTACGAGCAGTACTTC
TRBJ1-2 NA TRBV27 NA CASSLSGPAFYGYTF TGTGCCAGCAGTTTATCGGGGCCTGCCTTCTATGGCTACACCTTC
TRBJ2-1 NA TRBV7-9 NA CASSRQSVGRLNEQFF TGTGCCAGCAGCCGGCAGTCGGTTGGGAGGCTTAATGAGCAGTTCTTC
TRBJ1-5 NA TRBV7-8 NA CASSLARAGNQPQHF TGTGCCAGCAGCTTAGCGCGTGCGGGCAATCAGCCCCAGCATTTT
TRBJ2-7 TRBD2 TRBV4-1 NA CASSHTGVGEGLDEQYF TGCGCCAGCAGCCATACCGGAGTGGGGGAGGGCCTAGACGAGCAGTACTTC
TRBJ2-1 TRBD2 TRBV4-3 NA CASSQDAGTSEGEQFF TGCGCCAGCAGCCAGGACGCCGGAACTAGCGAAGGTGAGCAGTTCTTC
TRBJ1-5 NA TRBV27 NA CASSDGPYQPQHF TGTGCCAGCAGTGACGGGCCTTATCAGCCCCAGCATTTT
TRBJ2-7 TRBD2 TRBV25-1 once CASSRLAEASDYEQYF TGTGCCAGCAGCCGACTAGCGGAAGCATCTGACTACGAGCAGTACTTC
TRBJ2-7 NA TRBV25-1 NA CASSDHSYEQYF TGTGCCAGCAGTGACCACTCCTACGAGCAGTACTTC
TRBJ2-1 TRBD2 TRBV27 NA CASKRGGSMNEQFF TGTGCCTCCAAGCGTGGCGGGAGTATGAATGAGCAGTTCTTC
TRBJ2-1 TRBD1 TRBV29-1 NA CSVGRQGVLNEQFF TGCAGCGTTGGCCGACAGGGGGTGTTGAATGAGCAGTTCTTC
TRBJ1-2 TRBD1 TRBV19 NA CASSNPDRTLLGYGYTF TGTGCCAGTAGTAATCCGGACAGGACTCTTTTAGGGTATGGCTACACCTTC
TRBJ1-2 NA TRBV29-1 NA CSVDQGYLDGYTF TGCAGCGTTGATCAGGGATATTTGGATGGCTACACCTTC
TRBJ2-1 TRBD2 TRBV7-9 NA CASSASGTSSYNEQFF TGTGCCAGCAGCGCCTCCGGGACTAGTAGCTACAATGAGCAGTTCTTC
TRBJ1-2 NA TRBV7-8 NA CASSLRGGGYGYTF TGTGCCAGCAGCTTAAGAGGTGGAGGGTATGGCTACACCTTC
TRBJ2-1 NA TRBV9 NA CASSVTNNEQFF TGTGCCAGCAGCGTAACTAACAATGAGCAGTTCTTC
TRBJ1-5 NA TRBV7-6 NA CASSPLGNQPQHF TGTGCCAGCAGCCCCTTAGGCAATCAGCCCCAGCATTTT
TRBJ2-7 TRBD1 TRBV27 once CASSDRVYYEQYF TGTGCCAGCAGTGACAGGGTGTATTACGAGCAGTACTTC
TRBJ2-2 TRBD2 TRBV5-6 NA CASSSGLAGVTGELFF TGTGCCAGCAGCTCAGGACTAGCGGGAGTCACCGGGGAGCTGTTTTTT
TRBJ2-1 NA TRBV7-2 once CASSGYNEQFF TGTGCCAGCAGCGGGTACAATGAGCAGTTCTTC
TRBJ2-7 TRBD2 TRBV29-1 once CSVAGTSAPGGLEYEQYF TGCAGCGTTGCCGGGACTAGCGCACCTGGAGGGTTAGAATACGAGCAGTACTTC
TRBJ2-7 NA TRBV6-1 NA CASTGNSYEQYF TGTGCCAGCACGGGCAACTCCTACGAGCAGTACTTC
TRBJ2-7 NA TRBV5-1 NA CASSITPGVSYEQYF TGCGCCAGCAGTATTACACCGGGAGTATCCTACGAGCAGTACTTC
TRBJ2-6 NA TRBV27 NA CASSPQGSGANVLTF TGTGCCAGCAGCCCACAGGGCTCTGGGGCCAACGTCCTGACTTTC
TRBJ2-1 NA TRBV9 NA CASTPGEGFYNEQFF TGTGCCAGCACACCCGGCGAGGGGTTTTACAATGAGCAGTTCTTC
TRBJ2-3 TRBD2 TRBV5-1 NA CASSPSAAGGLDTQYF TGCGCCAGCAGCCCCAGCGCGGCGGGAGGTTTGGATACGCAGTATTTT
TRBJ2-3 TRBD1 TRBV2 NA CASSEWGQLTDTQYF TGTGCCAGCAGTGAATGGGGACAGCTCACAGATACGCAGTATTTT
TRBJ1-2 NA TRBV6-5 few CASGGPNYGYTF TGTGCCAGCGGGGGTCCTAACTATGGCTACACCTTC
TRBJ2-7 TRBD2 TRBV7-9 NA CASSPPGGSYEQYF TGTGCCAGCAGCCCCCCCGGGGGGTCCTACGAGCAGTACTTC
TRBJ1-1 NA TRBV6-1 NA CASSEDRWGGTEAFF TGTGCCAGCAGTGAAGATAGATGGGGTGGCACTGAAGCTTTCTTT
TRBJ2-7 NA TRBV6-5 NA CASRLGPDYEQYF TGTGCCAGCAGACTGGGCCCGGACTACGAGCAGTACTTC
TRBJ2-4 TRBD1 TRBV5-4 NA CASSTGTGGIQYF TGTGCCAGCAGCACCGGGACAGGGGGGATTCAGTACTTC
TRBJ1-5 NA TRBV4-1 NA CASSQDLQGNQPQHF TGCGCCAGCAGCCAAGATCTGCAAGGCAATCAGCCCCAGCATTTT
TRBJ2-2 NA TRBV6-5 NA CASSYAGIGELFF TGTGCCAGCAGTTATGCCGGGATCGGGGAGCTGTTTTTT
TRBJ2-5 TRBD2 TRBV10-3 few CAIRGDQETQYF TGTGCCATCCGGGGGGATCAAGAGACCCAGTACTTC
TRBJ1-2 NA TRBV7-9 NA CASSLGSGSGGYTF TGTGCCAGCAGCTTAGGGTCAGGGTCTGGCGGCTACACCTTC
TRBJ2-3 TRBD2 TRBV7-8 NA CASSLGRSGRALDTQYF TGTGCCAGCAGCCTGGGCCGTAGCGGGAGGGCCTTAGATACGCAGTATTTT
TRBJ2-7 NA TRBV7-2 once CASSPTSPYEQYF TGTGCCAGCAGTCCTACTAGCCCCTACGAGCAGTACTTC
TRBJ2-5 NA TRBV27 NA CASSASPLRETQYF TGTGCCAGCAGTGCATCCCCCCTACGAGAGACCCAGTACTTC
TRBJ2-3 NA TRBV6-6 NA CASRDTDTQYF TGTGCCAGCAGGGACACAGATACGCAGTATTTT
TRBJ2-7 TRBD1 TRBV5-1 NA CASSPTGSLEQYF TGCGCCAGCAGCCCGACAGGGTCCCTCGAGCAGTACTTC
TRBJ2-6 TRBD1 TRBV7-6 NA CASSNKSPHLGQGISGANVLTF TGTGCCAGCAGCAATAAATCACCCCACTTGGGACAGGGTATTTCTGGGGCCAACGTCCTGACTTTC
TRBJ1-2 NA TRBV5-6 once CASRAGTPGYTF TGTGCCAGCAGGGCCGGGACGCCCGGCTACACCTTC
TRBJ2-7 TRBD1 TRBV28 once CASSTPQGVLYEQYF TGTGCCAGCAGTACCCCACAGGGGGTCCTCTACGAGCAGTACTTC
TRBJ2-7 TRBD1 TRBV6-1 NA CASSSGQPYEQYF TGTGCCAGCAGTTCGGGACAGCCCTACGAGCAGTACTTC
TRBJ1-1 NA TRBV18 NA CASSQDFQNTEAFF TGTGCCAGCTCACAGGACTTCCAGAACACTGAAGCTTTCTTT